A selection of T cell receptor beta chains follows, all from one sample in a study of T-cell memory formation after mild COVID-19. TCRdb passed the 5' RACE reads through MiXCR, listing each CDR3 protein once. Of roughly 450,000 distinct CDR3 sequences listed, roughly 18% are singletons. Sequenced input: PBMCs or a T cell subset sorted from them (not recorded which). These receptors were obtained from an adult woman who had mild COVID-19 (a few samples of this study predate the infection). Cell type and time point are not known. CDR3s include the opening cysteine and the closing phenylalanine or tryptophan. A D gene is named only where the DNA matches it firmly. Clone size is given for some rows only: seen once, a few or many times, or a class if the clone is expanded.

cdr3_length | j_call | d_call | v_call | clone_size | cdr3_nt | cdr3_aa
16 | TRBJ1-1 | - | TRBV30 | few | TGTGCCTGGAGTGTAGTTTGGCGGGCGTTGAACACTGAAGCTTTCTTT | CAWSVVWRALNTEAFF
15 | TRBJ2-2 | - | TRBV10-3 | few | TGTGCCATCAGGACCGGGACCGAGAACACCGGGGAGCTGTTTTTT | CAIRTGTENTGELFF
17 | TRBJ2-2 | - | TRBV6-5 | few | TGTGCCAGCAGTTACTCGAGCTCTGGCTTGGTCGCCGGGGAGCTGTTTTTT | CASSYSSSGLVAGELFF
15 | TRBJ1-2 | - | TRBV3-1 | - | TGTGCCAGCAGCCATGGCGACAGGCCATCGAATGGCTACACCTTC | CASSHGDRPSNGYTF
12 | TRBJ2-5 | - | TRBV6-5 | - | TGTGCCAGCAGTTACTCATCAGAGACCCAGTACTTC | CASSYSSETQYF
15 | TRBJ2-7 | TRBD2 | TRBV3-1 | - | TGTGCCAGCAGCCAAGTGGCGGGGGGTACCTACGAGCAGTACTTC | CASSQVAGGTYEQYF
17 | TRBJ2-4 | - | TRBV12-3/TRBV12-4 | few | TGTGCCAGCAGCCGGACGTCGTTGCTACTAGCCAAAAACATTCAGTACTTC | CASSRTSLLLAKNIQYF
12 | TRBJ2-3 | - | TRBV29-1 | - | TGCAGCGTTCCCCAGGGGGGAGATACGCAGTATTTT | CSVPQGGDTQYF
15 | TRBJ1-3 | - | TRBV5-1 | - | TGCGCCAGCAGCTTGGAGGACAGCCCGGGAAACACCATATATTTT | CASSLEDSPGNTIYF
12 | TRBJ2-5 | - | TRBV3-1 | - | TGTGCCAGCAGCCCCCCCAGCCAGACCCAGTACTTC | CASSPPSQTQYF
15 | TRBJ2-3 | - | TRBV7-8 | - | TGTGCCAGCAGCTTAAGGGACTTTAGCACAGATACGCAGTATTTT | CASSLRDFSTDTQYF
18 | TRBJ1-6 | - | TRBV15 | - | TGTGCCACCAGCAGACCGCCCAGGGGATCGGGGGATAATTCACCCCTCCACTTT | CATSRPPRGSGDNSPLHF
14 | TRBJ2-5 | - | TRBV20-1 | - | TGCAGTGCTAGGGGGATGGGACACCAAGAGACCCAGTACTTC | CSARGMGHQETQYF
13 | TRBJ2-5 | - | TRBV6-5 | many | TGTGCCAGCAGTTGGACAGTCCAAGAGACCCAGTACTTC | CASSWTVQETQYF
16 | TRBJ2-1 | TRBD2 | TRBV3-1 | many | TGTGCCAGCAGCCAAGGGGGTAGCGGGAGTAGCAATGAGCAGTTCTTC | CASSQGGSGSSNEQFF
14 | TRBJ2-1 | - | TRBV20-1 | - | TGCAGTGCCCTACGGCCTGGCTACTACAATGAGCAGTTCTTC | CSALRPGYYNEQFF
17 | TRBJ2-3 | TRBD1 | TRBV10-3 | few | TGTGCCATCAGCATTTCAAGACAGGGGAGTGGTACAGATACGCAGTATTTT | CAISISRQGSGTDTQYF
15 | TRBJ1-5 | TRBD1 | TRBV5-1 | few | TGCGCCAGCAGCTTGCGGACAGGGTTCAATCAGCCCCAGCATTTT | CASSLRTGFNQPQHF
14 | TRBJ2-7 | - | TRBV4-1 | - | TGCGCCAGCAGCTACCCGGCTAGCTCCTACGAGCAGTACTTC | CASSYPASSYEQYF
14 | TRBJ2-1 | - | TRBV24-1 | few | TGTGCCACCAGTGATTTCCGAGGGTACAATGAGCAGTTCTTC | CATSDFRGYNEQFF
14 | TRBJ2-5 | - | TRBV5-5 | - | TGTGCCAGCAGCTCCCCAGGGGCACAAGAGACCCAGTACTTC | CASSSPGAQETQYF
15 | TRBJ2-1 | - | TRBV7-9 | - | TGTGCCAGCAGCATCATAGTTGGGACATCGGATGAGCAGTTCTTC | CASSIIVGTSDEQFF
13 | TRBJ1-1 | - | TRBV29-1 | - | TGCAGCGTTGGAGGCAGGTTGAACACTGAAGCTTTCTTT | CSVGGRLNTEAFF
14 | TRBJ2-5 | - | TRBV5-1 | few | TGCGCCAGCAGCTTCTCGGACTCAGAAGAGACCCAGTACTTC | CASSFSDSEETQYF
16 | TRBJ2-5 | - | TRBV27 | - | TGTGCCAGCAGTTTATGGAGGGGGGGCGCGAGGGAGACCCAGTACTTC | CASSLWRGGARETQYF
19 | TRBJ2-4 | TRBD1 | TRBV7-9 | - | TGTGCCAGCAGCTTAGGGTGGGACAGGGATTCAGCGGCCAAAAACATTCAGTACTTC | CASSLGWDRDSAAKNIQYF
12 | TRBJ1-2 | TRBD1 | TRBV6-5 | few | TGTGCCAGCAGAAACAGGGGAGGAGGCTACACCTTC | CASRNRGGGYTF
15 | TRBJ2-7 | - | TRBV7-9 | few | TGTGCCAGCAGCTTAGGAGGGGCAGTATCGCTCGAGCAGTACTTC | CASSLGGAVSLEQYF
16 | TRBJ2-5 | - | TRBV7-2 | many | TGTGCCAGCAGCGCCGGCGGATGGGGAAGGCAAGAGACCCAGTACTTC | CASSAGGWGRQETQYF
14 | TRBJ2-5 | - | TRBV9 | - | TGTGCCAGCAGCGTTGTAGCGGAGAAAGAGACCCAGTACTTC | CASSVVAEKETQYF
16 | TRBJ2-7 | TRBD1 | TRBV4-1 | few | TGCGCCAGCAGCCAAGAAGGACAGGGGAAAAACTACGAGCAGTACTTC | CASSQEGQGKNYEQYF
14 | TRBJ1-3 | - | TRBV11-3 | few | TGTGCCAGCAGATACCCAGGGAGTGGAAACACCATATATTTT | CASRYPGSGNTIYF
15 | TRBJ1-5 | - | TRBV18 | - | TGTGCCAGCTCAACGACACAGCTAGAGAATCAGCCCCAGCATTTT | CASSTTQLENQPQHF
14 | TRBJ2-7 | TRBD1 | TRBV6-1 | - | TGTGCCAGCATGGACAGGGGAAGGTCCTACGAGCAGTACTTC | CASMDRGRSYEQYF
15 | TRBJ2-7 | TRBD2 | TRBV27 | - | TGTGCCAGCAGTGATCAGGGACTAGCGGGGGAAGAGCAGTACTTC | CASSDQGLAGEEQYF
16 | TRBJ2-7 | - | TRBV7-2 | - | TGTGCCAGCAGCTATTTTAGGACGGACGGCGCCTACGAGCAGTACTTC | CASSYFRTDGAYEQYF
16 | TRBJ2-1 | TRBD2 | TRBV18 | few | TGTGCCAGCTCACTTTCCCGGACTAGCGTGCACAATGAGCAGTTCTTC | CASSLSRTSVHNEQFF
16 | TRBJ2-7 | TRBD2 | TRBV12-3/TRBV12-4 | - | TGTGCCAGCAGTTTATTTTTGACTAGCGGGAGCTACGAGCAGTACTTC | CASSLFLTSGSYEQYF
11 | TRBJ1-2 | - | TRBV30 | few | TGTGCCTGGAGTTTTAGCTATGGCTACACCTTC | CAWSFSYGYTF
16 | TRBJ2-1 | - | TRBV5-1 | few | TGCGCCAGCAGCTTGTGGACTCCGAGCTCCTACAATGAGCAGTTCTTC | CASSLWTPSSYNEQFF
17 | TRBJ2-3 | - | TRBV11-2 | - | TGTGCCAGCAGCCTCGACGGGGGAGGCGTGGGCACAGATACGCAGTATTTT | CASSLDGGGVGTDTQYF
15 | TRBJ1-3 | - | TRBV4-1 | few | TGCGCCAGCAGCCAAGGTTGGACGCCCGGGCACACCATATATTTT | CASSQGWTPGHTIYF
12 | TRBJ2-1 | - | TRBV6-1 | - | TGTGCCAGCAGTGAATGGGGGAATGAGCAGTTCTTC | CASSEWGNEQFF
18 | TRBJ1-5 | TRBD1 | TRBV5-5 | few | TGTGCCAGCAGCTTGTTCTATTCGACAGGGGCTACCAATCAGCCCCAGCATTTT | CASSLFYSTGATNQPQHF
11 | TRBJ1-1 | TRBD1 | TRBV29-1 | few | TGCAGCGTTGCCAGGGGGCCTGAAGCTTTCTTT | CSVARGPEAFF
13 | TRBJ1-5 | - | TRBV19 | few | TGTGCCAGTAGTATACTCGCGGATCAGCCCCAGCATTTT | CASSILADQPQHF
13 | TRBJ2-5 | TRBD1 | TRBV4-3 | few | TGCGCCAGCAGTTTTCAGGGGGCAGAGACCCAGTACTTC | CASSFQGAETQYF
13 | TRBJ1-1 | - | TRBV18 | many | TGTGCCAGCTCACGACAGATGAACACTGAAGCTTTCTTT | CASSRQMNTEAFF
15 | TRBJ1-2 | TRBD1 | TRBV7-9 | few | TGTGCCAGCAGCTTAGGACAGGGGATCCGGTATGGCTACACCTTC | CASSLGQGIRYGYTF
15 | TRBJ1-4 | - | TRBV28 | - | TGTGCCAGCAGTTTGGACGCAGGAATGGGGGAAAAACTGTTTTTT | CASSLDAGMGEKLFF
14 | TRBJ1-1 | TRBD1 | TRBV29-1 | few | TGCAGCGTCCAGCGGGGGACAGCGAACACTGAAGCTTTCTTT | CSVQRGTANTEAFF
13 | TRBJ1-1 | TRBD1 | TRBV7-9 | many | TGTGCCAGCAGCTTAACGGGACAGACGGAGGCTTTCTTT | CASSLTGQTEAFF
13 | TRBJ2-7 | TRBD1 | TRBV30 | few | TGTGCGCGGACAGGGGAGGGCTCCTACGAGCAGTACTTC | CARTGEGSYEQYF
15 | TRBJ2-7 | - | TRBV3-1 | - | TGTGCCAGCAGCCAAGATCCAGGGATACCCTACGAGCAGTACTTC | CASSQDPGIPYEQYF
15 | TRBJ1-6 | - | TRBV19 | few | TGTGCCAGTAGCTCAGGCGGTGCCTATAATTCACCCCTCCACTTT | CASSSGGAYNSPLHF